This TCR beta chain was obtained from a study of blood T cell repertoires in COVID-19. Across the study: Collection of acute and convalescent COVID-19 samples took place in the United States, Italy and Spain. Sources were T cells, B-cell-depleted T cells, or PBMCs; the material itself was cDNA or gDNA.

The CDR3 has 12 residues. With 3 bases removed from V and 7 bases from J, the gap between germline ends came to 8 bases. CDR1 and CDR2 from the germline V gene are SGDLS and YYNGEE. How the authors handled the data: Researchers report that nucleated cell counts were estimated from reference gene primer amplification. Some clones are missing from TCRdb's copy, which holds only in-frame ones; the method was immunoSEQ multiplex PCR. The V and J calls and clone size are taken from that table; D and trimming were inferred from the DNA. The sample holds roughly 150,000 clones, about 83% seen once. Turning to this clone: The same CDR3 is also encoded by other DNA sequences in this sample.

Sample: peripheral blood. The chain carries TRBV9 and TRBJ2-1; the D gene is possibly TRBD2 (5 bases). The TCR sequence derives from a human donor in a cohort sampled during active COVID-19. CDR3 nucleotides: TGTGCCAGCAGCGCCTTAGCGAATGAGCAGTTCTTC. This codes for CASSALANEQFF.